This TCR beta chain comes out of a study of shared clonotypes between healthy human individuals. Measured with immunoSEQ multiplex PCR; TCRdb has only the in-frame clones, and not every one. The sample has about 610,000 clones, 97% seen once. Donors comprised healthy HIV-negative adults lacking recent acute infections or vaccinations. Germline loops: CDR1 SEHNR, CDR2 FQNEAQ (reference sequence). V gave up 3 bases and J gave up 4 bases; unmatched junction bases: 6. The CDR3 extends over 16 amino acids. Details on this clone: Its cognate antigen is unknown.

Study observations and caveats: Shared clonotypes: roughly 5% naive CD4, roughly 3.5% naive CD8, around 2.2% memory CD4, roughly 0.4% memory CD8. Unshared clonotypes carried lower generation probabilities than those common to all four donors. Blood was the sole source, and tissue repertoires probably differ.

This TCR was recovered from a woman aged 30 to 39 in good health. V usage is TRBV7-9 and J usage is TRBJ1-3; 10 bases line up with TRBD1. Material for sequencing was naive CD4+ T cells sorted from blood. The subset is: CD45RA+ positively selected. The CDR3 coding sequence is TGTGCCAGCAGCTTGGGGGACAGGGGAGCCGGAAACACCATATATTTT. It specifies CASSLGDRGAGNTIYF.